What follows describes a single T cell receptor beta chain. MiXCR, applied by TCRdb to the RT-PCR reads, yields one record per CDR3 protein. The top ten clones hold roughly 3.9% of a sample with about 680,000 distinct CDR3 sequences, approximately 14% of them seen once. The sequencing sample was made of memory CD4+ T cells from blood. The receptor's source is a female donor in good health, serving as a healthy control.

The CDR3, as DNA: TGTGCCAGCTCCTCAAGCTCAGGGAGTGCTGAAGCTTTCTTT. The encoded protein is CASSSSSGSAEAFF. The chain joins TRBV18 to TRBJ1-1; a possible D gene is TRBD1 (5 bases). CDR3 size: 14 residues. Per the germline V gene, CDR1 is KGHSH and CDR2 is LQKENI. Trimming took off 6 bases at V and 6 bases at J, with 17 bases between the two ends.